The 29 T cell receptor beta chains reported below all come from one sample, sequenced in a study of OX40 agonist ivuxolimab in advanced cancers. Here immunoSEQ multiplex PCR was the method, and the copy in TCRdb shows in-frame clones only, minus some. The sample yields 28,000 or so clones, roughly nine tenths seen once. Source: CD4+ or CD8+ T cells sorted from blood, taken in a trial of the OX40 agonist ivuxolimab. Source of these receptors: an adult with an advanced solid tumor such as melanoma, head and neck, liver or kidney cancer.

The chain links TRBV7-9 to TRBJ2-7, with TRBD2 matching over 7 bases. CDR1 and CDR2 from the germline V gene are SEHNR and FQNEAQ (reference sequence). Losses at the gene ends were 2 bases for V and 5 bases for J; bases not matched to a gene: 6. The CDR3 is made up of 14 amino acids. In nucleotides, the CDR3 is TGTGCCAGCAGCTTAAGGGAGGGCCTCCACGAGCAGTACTTC. Its protein is CASSLREGLHEQYF.

The chain links TRBV7-9 to TRBJ1-5, with 9 positions matching TRBD1. V lost 5 bases to trimming and J lost 6 bases; unmatched junction nucleotides: 8. Germline V gives CDR1 SEHNR, CDR2 FQNEAQ (reference sequence). CDR3 length equals 15 residues. CDR3 region: CASSSGQGSSQPQHF. The CDR3 DNA sequence: TGTGCCAGCAGCAGCGGACAGGGGTCGAGTCAGCCCCAGCATTTT.

The chain carries TRBV4-1 and TRBJ1-5; D is unclear. This CDR3 region has 16 residues. In germline, CDR1 is MGHRA, CDR2 YSYEKL. Trimming shortened V by 4 bases and J by 4 bases, and 17 bases separated the two germline ends. The CDR3 bases are TGCGCCAGCAGCCCCCACCCCCAGGCTCCTAATCAGCCCCAGCATTTT. This codes for CASSPHPQAPNQPQHF.

The chain carries TRBV18 and TRBJ2-7; D ambiguous. This CDR3 has 14 amino acids. Germline-derived CDR1 and CDR2 are KGHSH and LQKENI. The V gene lost 2 bases and the J gene lost 0 bases, with 8 bases spanning the gap. The CDR3 nucleotides are TGTGCCAGCTCACCAGAAACAGACTCCTACGAGCAGTACTTC. Translation: CASSPETDSYEQYF.

The chain uses TRBV5-5 and TRBJ2-3; 8 bases fit TRBD1. V gave up 2 bases and J gave up 5 bases; unmatched junction bases: 7. Germline CDR1 SGHKS, CDR2 YYEKEE (reference sequence). The CDR3 has 15 amino acids. CDR3 in DNA: TGTGCCAGCAGCTTTCTCGACAGGGGTCAAGATACGCAGTATTTT. Translation gives CASSFLDRGQDTQYF.

The chain carries TRBV7-6 and TRBJ2-1; weak D call: TRBD2 (6 bases). The CDR3 contains 15 residues. With 4 bases removed from V and 9 bases from J, the gap between germline ends came to 19 bases. Germline assignment: CDR1 SGHVS and CDR2 FNYEAQ. CDR3 sequence reads: CASSSEPGERGEQFF. The CDR3 DNA reads TGTGCCAGCAGCTCCGAGCCGGGGGAGAGGGGTGAGCAGTTCTTC.

The rearrangement links TRBV27 to TRBJ2-1; 7 bases agree with TRBD2. Germline assignment: CDR1 MNHEY and CDR2 SMNVEV (reference sequence). V lost 5 bases to trimming and J lost 3 bases; unmatched junction nucleotides: 4. The CDR3 spans 14 residues. CDR3 nucleotides: TGTGCCAGCAGTCAGCGGGGAATCTACAATGAGCAGTTCTTC. Amino acid sequence: CASSQRGIYNEQFF.

The CDR3 region has the DNA TGTGCCAGCAGCCGGACTAGCGGGAGGGCTAATGAGCAGTTCTTC. Translated: CASSRTSGRANEQFF. The chain joins TRBV6-5 to TRBJ2-1; 15 bases line up with TRBD2. The CDR3 extends over 15 amino acids. The J segment lost 7 bases and the V segment lost 6 bases, leaving 4 bases of the junction unmatched. Germline V gives CDR1 MNHEY, CDR2 SVGAGI.

This clone was seen only once. The chain links TRBV19 to TRBJ2-2; 10 positions agree with TRBD2. The CDR3 contains 17 residues. The ends lost 5 bases at V and 8 bases at J; junction bases unmatched: 14. In germline, CDR1 is LNHDA, CDR2 SQIVND (reference sequence). This CDR3 reads CASSLASGSEWVGELFF. In DNA, the CDR3 is TGTGCCAGTAGTTTGGCTAGCGGGAGTGAGTGGGTTGGGGAGCTGTTTTTT.

This rearrangement joins TRBV19 to TRBJ2-3; 14 nucleotides line up with TRBD2. Germline lookup yields CDR1 LNHDA and CDR2 SQIVND (reference sequence). The CDR3 has 18 amino acids. Trimming took 3 bases from V and 0 from J; bases not matched to a gene: 5. The CDR3 DNA sequence: TGTGCCAGTAGTATCAGACTAGCGGGAGGGCCCAGCACAGATACGCAGTATTTT. Protein sequence: CASSIRLAGGPSTDTQYF.

The chain links TRBV6-1 to TRBJ1-2; D is perhaps TRBD1 (6 bases). V was cut by 9 bases and J by 1 base, with 15 bases left in between. The germline gives CDR1 MNHNS, CDR2 SASEGT. The CDR3 loop spans 14 amino acids. The DNA of the CDR3 is TGTGCCAGTTATTCGGGACACATTAACTATGGCTACACCTTC. Translating it yields CASYSGHINYGYTF.

This clone was seen once. The rearrangement joins TRBV28 to TRBJ1-5; unclear D gene. The CDR3 is 13 amino acids. V was cut by 3 bases and J by 4 bases, with 7 bases left in between. Germline V gene data show CDR1 as MDHEN and CDR2 as SYDVKM. CDR3 protein: CASSFGPNQPQHF. CDR3 nucleotide sequence: TGTGCCAGCAGTTTTGGCCCTAATCAGCCCCAGCATTTT.

V is TRBV27 and J is TRBJ1-2; no reliable D call. CDR3 length equals 13 residues. Germline lookup yields CDR1 MNHEY and CDR2 SMNVEV (reference sequence). Trimming took 9 bases from V and 3 from J, leaving 14 bases between them. The CDR3 spells CARNGRLHYGYTF. In nucleotides, the CDR3 is TGTGCCAGAAACGGACGGTTACACTATGGCTACACCTTC.

This clone was detected only a few times. The identical CDR3 is also encoded by other nucleotide sequences in the sample. V usage is TRBV7-9 and J usage is TRBJ2-1; 7 bases are shared with TRBD2. Germline V CDR1 and CDR2: SEHNR, FQNEAQ (reference sequence). V dropped 6 bases and J dropped 0; count of bases not matched to a gene: 5. The CDR3 is made up of 15 amino acids. The CDR3 coding sequence is TGTGCCAGCAGAGGGAGGGAGAGCTCCTACAATGAGCAGTTCTTC. The encoded protein is CASRGRESSYNEQFF.

The CDR3 is CASSLDSSYNEQFF. In nucleotides, the CDR3 is TGCGCCAGCAGCTTGGATAGCTCCTACAATGAGCAGTTCTTC. The chain joins TRBV5-1 to TRBJ2-1; D gene ambiguous. The V end lost 0 bases, the J end lost 0 bases, and 4 bases lay between the germline ends. The V gene's germline CDR1 is SGHRS and CDR2 YFSETQ. CDR3 length: 14 residues.

The genes are TRBV30 and TRBJ2-1; D is perhaps TRBD2 (5 bases). CDR1 is GTSNPN, CDR2 SVGIG, per germline (reference sequence). Trimming removed 4 bases at V and 10 bases at J, with 17 bases between. The CDR3 consists of 13 residues. CDR3 DNA: TGTGCCTGGAAGGTAGCCGGGATCGGAGAGCAGTTCTTC. It yields the protein CAWKVAGIGEQFF. Full variable domain (outside the CDR3, taken from reference TRBV30 and TRBJ2-1): SQTIHQWPATLVQPVGSPLSLECTVEGTSNPNLYWYRQAAGRGLQLLFYSVGIGQISSEVPQNLSASRPQDRQFILSSKKLLLSDSGFYLCAWKVAGIGEQFFGPGTRLTVL.

Only a few counts were recorded for this clone. The chain employs TRBV10-3 and TRBJ1-3; D not certain. The CDR3 contains 14 residues. V was shortened by 6 bases and J by 0 bases, with 9 bases between the two germline ends. Germline assignment: CDR1 ENHRY and CDR2 SYGVKD. The chain's CDR3 is CAISRDGSGNTIYF. The CDR3 bases are TGTGCCATCAGCCGAGACGGCTCTGGAAACACCATATATTTT.

This sequence joins TRBV19 and TRBJ1-1; TRBD1 matches 9 bases. The CDR3 length is 14 residues. The germline gives CDR1 LNHDA, CDR2 SQIVND (reference sequence). Unmatched junction bases numbered 2, after V lost 1 base and J lost 5 bases. The CDR3 sequence is CASSIVDRGTEAFF. CDR3 sequence (DNA): TGTGCCAGTAGTATAGTCGACAGGGGGACTGAAGCTTTCTTT. Together with reference TRBV19 and TRBJ1-1, the CDR3 gives the full variable domain: DGGITQSPKYLFRKEGQNVTLSCEQNLNHDAMYWYRQDPGQGLRLIYYSQIVNDFQKGDIAEGYSVSREKKESFPLTVTSAQKNPTAFYLCASSIVDRGTEAFFGQGTRLTVV.

This sequence joins TRBV28 and TRBJ2-3, with 13 bases fitting TRBD2. The CDR3 sequence is 19 residues long. From germline, CDR1 is MDHEN and CDR2 SYDVKM. The trim removed 5 bases at V and 3 bases at J, leaving 14 bases unmatched. CDR3 region: CASSPSTSGRPVGTDTQYF. The CDR3 region has the DNA TGTGCCAGCAGTCCATCGACTAGCGGGAGGCCTGTCGGGACAGATACGCAGTATTTT.

This rearrangement joins TRBV4-3 to TRBJ1-1; no definite D call. The CDR3 loop spans 14 amino acids. In germline, CDR1 is LGHNA, CDR2 YSLEER. The V end lost 1 base, the J end lost 4 bases, and 10 bases lay between the germline ends. The CDR3 bases are TGCGCCAGCAGCCAAGGCGGTTTGGCCACTGAAGCTTTCTTT. Translating gives CASSQGGLATEAFF.

The rearrangement joins TRBV4-3 to TRBJ2-2; D remains unclear. Germline loops: CDR1 LGHNA, CDR2 YSLEER. This CDR3 contains 13 residues. The V end lost 0 bases, the J end lost 5 bases, and 4 bases lay between the germline ends. The CDR3 spells CASSQDHTGELFF. CDR3 DNA sequence: TGCGCCAGCAGCCAAGATCATACCGGGGAGCTGTTTTTT.

V is TRBV4-1 and J is TRBJ2-5; tentative D call: TRBD2 (5 bases). The CDR3 loop spans 16 amino acids. Trimming cost V 1 base and J 5 bases, with 17 bases left between them. CDR1 MGHRA and CDR2 YSYEKL come from the germline V gene. The CDR3 DNA reads as TGCGCCAGCAGCCAAGTTGGATGGAATCCGGGGGAGACCCAGTACTTC. Amino acids: CASSQVGWNPGETQYF.

This chain links TRBV4-3 with TRBJ2-5; 8 bases align to TRBD2. CDR3 size: 16 residues. Germline V gene sequence: CDR1 LGHNA, CDR2 YSLEER. After removal of 0 bases from V and 2 bases from J, the junction contained 5 bases not matched to a gene. This CDR3 reads CASSQDGTSWQETQYF. Written as DNA, the CDR3 is TGCGCCAGCAGCCAAGATGGGACTAGTTGGCAAGAGACCCAGTACTTC.

The chain links TRBV4-1 to TRBJ2-3; D unresolved. Trimming shortened V by 0 bases and J by 2 bases, and 12 bases separated the two germline ends. CDR3 length: 16 residues. Germline-derived CDR1 and CDR2 are MGHRA and YSYEKL. The CDR3 spells CASSQDLGSTTDTQYF. In nucleotides, the CDR3 is TGCGCCAGCAGCCAAGATTTGGGCTCAACCACAGATACGCAGTATTTT.

This clone was detected a few times. The chain is built from TRBV7-8 and TRBJ2-7; either TRBD1 or TRBD2 may supply D (5 bases each). Germline lookup yields CDR1 SGHVS and CDR2 FQNEAQ. Trimming pared 5 bases from V and 3 bases from J, leaving 17 bases between. The CDR3 has 15 residues. DNA of the CDR3: TGTGCCAGCAGCCCTCCGGGGTTGGGGGTCTACGAGCAGTACTTC. Its protein is CASSPPGLGVYEQYF. The variable domain in full, with the rest retrieved from reference TRBV7-8 and TRBJ2-7, is GAGVSQSPRYKVAKRGQDVALRCDPISGHVSLFWYQQALGQGPEFLTYFQNEAQLDKSGLPSDRFFAERPEGSVSTLKIQRTQQEDSAVYLCASSPPGLGVYEQYFGPGTRLTVT.

This chain links TRBV27 with TRBJ1-2, with TRBD1 matching over 8 bases. CDR1 is MNHEY and CDR2 is SMNVEV in the germline V gene (reference sequence). The CDR3 contains 15 residues. Unmatched junction bases numbered 4, after V lost 0 bases and J lost 4 bases. This CDR3 is CASSLSTGGAYGYTF. CDR3 bases: TGTGCCAGCAGTTTATCTACAGGGGGGGCCTATGGCTACACCTTC.

This sequence joins TRBV9 and TRBJ1-1; D not resolved. Trimming pared 3 bases from V and 2 bases from J, leaving 5 bases between. The CDR3 runs to 12 residues. The germline V gene encodes CDR1 SGDLS and CDR2 YYNGEE. CDR3 nucleotides: TGTGCCAGCAGCGGGATTAACACTGAAGCTTTCTTT. This codes for CASSGINTEAFF. Full variable domain (missing parts from reference TRBV9 and TRBJ1-1): DSGVTQTPKHLITATGQRVTLRCSPRSGDLSVYWYQQSLDQGLQFLIQYYNGEERAKGNILERFSAQQFPDLHSELNLSSLELGDSALYFCASSGINTEAFFGQGTRLTVV.

The chain uses TRBV5-4 and TRBJ2-5, with D possibly TRBD2 on 6 matching bases. The J call may be faulty, since TRBJ2-7 better matches the DNA end. Germline loops: CDR1 SGHNT, CDR2 YYREEE (reference sequence). The CDR3 covers 15 residues. The chain's CDR3 is CASSGTGGGSYEQYF. DNA of the CDR3: TGTGCCAGCAGCGGGACCGGGGGAGGCTCCTACGAGCAGTACTTC.

The chain carries TRBV4-2 and TRBJ2-7; D may be TRBD2 (5 bases). Germline CDR1 reads LGHNA; CDR2 reads YNFKEQ. V gave up 0 bases and J gave up 4 bases, with 10 bases separating them. The CDR3 has 14 residues. The CDR3 spells CASSQESSWYEQYF. In DNA, the CDR3 is TGTGCCAGCAGCCAAGAGTCTAGCTGGTACGAGCAGTACTTC.